This T cell receptor beta chain was recovered during a study of T-cell memory formation after mild COVID-19. Overall study: For the most part, TCR clusters were specific to one donor. Study-wide findings and caveats: Cross-reactive memory apparently joined, as some responding clones appeared in pre-infection memory. Clones that contracted from day 15 to 85 were balanced CD4/CD8, while later expanders leaned CD4+.

In the case of this clonotype: Its antigen is undetermined.

CDR3 size: 13 residues. The germline gives CDR1 MNHEY, CDR2 SMNVEV (reference sequence). The ends were cut back, 6 bases at V and 3 bases at J, with 11 bases in the middle. The TCR alpha and TCR beta cDNA libraries, bearing sample barcodes and UMIs, were generated by 5'RACE using constant-segment primers. Via MiXCR, TCRdb re-called the 5' RACE reads, giving one row per CDR3 protein. The data contain 400,000 to 500,000 distinct CDR3 sequences, roughly 18% of them seen just once; the ten biggest clones take up 20% to 25%. The V and J genes are TRBV27 and TRBJ1-2; weak D call: TRBD1 (5 bases). The sample taken for sequencing was PBMCs or a T cell subset sorted from them (not recorded which). This receptor was taken from a man younger than 35 who had mild COVID-19 (a few samples of this study predate the infection). Cell type and time point are not known. CDR3 protein: CASRLLTDYGYTF. CDR3 DNA sequence: TGTGCCAGCAGGTTGCTGACAGACTATGGCTACACCTTC.